This TCR beta chain was sequenced for a study of cytomegalovirus exposure and HLA in healthy donors. Note on this clone: The antigen is undetermined.

Study observations and caveats: DRB1 showed the most TCR associations and HLA-C the fewest in a later analysis, as rates varied by HLA locus.

The PCR contained 60 Vbeta and 13 Jbeta primers. Data came from immunoSEQ multiplex PCR; TCRdb stores just in-frame clones and leaves some out. The data contain 200,000 to 250,000 clones, 83% of them singletons. Per the germline V gene, CDR1 is SNHLY and CDR2 is FYNNEI. V lost 0 bases to trimming and J lost 3 bases, with 9 bases between them. This CDR3 has 16 residues. This chain links TRBV2 with TRBJ2-6; no clear D. The origin of this receptor is a girl aged 10 to 17 in good health and CMV-seronegative. The material sequenced was PBMCs. The CDR3 here is CASSEALLVGANVLTF. CDR3 DNA: TGTGCCAGCAGTGAAGCCCTTCTTGTTGGGGCCAACGTCCTGACTTTC.